One sample yielded the 28 T cell receptor beta chains listed below, sequenced in a study of blood T cell repertoires in COVID-19. Sequencing used immunoSEQ multiplex PCR; TCRdb keeps in-frame clones, though not all of them. The table has 200,000 to 300,000 clones, about 91% seen once. The sequencing sample was made of PBMCs or T cells enriched from blood (not recorded which). Every receptor here comes from a woman in her 40s with acute COVID-19.

The V gene is TRBV30, the J gene TRBJ1-6; no clear D. Germline values: CDR1 GTSNPN, CDR2 SVGIG (reference sequence). The germline V and J ends were trimmed by 1 base and 4 bases, with 17 bases remaining between them. CDR3 length: 17 amino acids. DNA of the CDR3: TGTGCCTGGAGTGGAGGTATCGGAACTAAGTATAATTCACCCCTCCACTTT. Translating it yields CAWSGGIGTKYNSPLHF.

This chain uses TRBV10-3 with TRBJ2-7, with D possibly being TRBD2 (5 bases). The CDR3 sequence is 13 residues long. The V gene's germline CDR1 is ENHRY and CDR2 SYGVKD. Trimming pared 7 bases from V and 6 bases from J, leaving 16 bases between. CDR3 protein: CAIMVPGRGEQYF. CDR3 sequence (DNA): TGTGCCATCATGGTCCCGGGAAGAGGCGAGCAGTACTTC.

The chain couples TRBV6-5 to TRBJ1-2; TRBD1 aligns across 7 bases. Trimming cost V 5 bases and J 2 bases; bases outside gene matches: 8. This CDR3 has 15 residues. Germline V gene lookup returns CDR1 MNHEY and CDR2 SVGAGI. CDR3 bases: TGTGCCAGCAGTCCGACCCCGACAGGGAACTATGGCTACACCTTC. This translates into CASSPTPTGNYGYTF.

The rearrangement joins TRBV19 to TRBJ2-7; perhaps TRBD2 as D (5 bases). The CDR3 is 12 residues long. Trimming took 3 bases from V and 6 from J, leaving 9 bases between them. CDR1 is LNHDA and CDR2 is SQIVND in the germline V gene (reference sequence). CDR3 residues: CASSMGEPEQYF. The CDR3 DNA follows: TGTGCCAGTAGTATGGGAGAACCCGAGCAGTACTTC.

This chain uses TRBV7-9 with TRBJ1-6; 9 bases fit TRBD1. The CDR3 length is 16 residues. V gave up 6 bases and J gave up 8 bases; unmatched junction bases: 11. Germline CDR1 and CDR2: SEHNR and FQNEAQ (reference sequence). CDR3 sequence: CASSRLTGGGDSPLHF. The CDR3 DNA reads TGTGCCAGCAGTAGGTTGACAGGGGGAGGCGATTCACCCCTCCACTTT.

This chain links TRBV5-1 with TRBJ2-5; TRBD2 might be the D (6 bases). The CDR3 has 14 amino acids. V lost 0 bases and J lost 5, with 11 bases in between. CDR1 is SGHRS and CDR2 is YFSETQ in the germline V gene. The DNA for the CDR3 is TGCGCCAGCAGCTTGGACGGGAGTTGGGAGACCCAGTACTTC. Translating it yields CASSLDGSWETQYF.

The rearrangement links TRBV30 to TRBJ1-2; no firm D call. Trimming stripped 0 bases from V and 7 bases from J, with 21 bases between. This CDR3 region has 16 residues. Looked up from germline, CDR1 is GTSNPN and CDR2 is SVGIG (reference sequence). CDR3 DNA: TGTGCCTGGAGTGTACTTAACCCCCCCCGAGCTGGTGGCTACACCTTC. Translating gives CAWSVLNPPRAGGYTF.

The chain links TRBV7-9 to TRBJ1-6, with D uncertain. This CDR3 has 14 residues. Germline V lookup: CDR1 SEHNR, CDR2 FQNEAQ (reference sequence). The V end lost 3 bases, the J end lost 7 bases, and 10 bases lay between the germline ends. The CDR3 loop is CASSFPGSNSPLHF. CDR3 coding DNA: TGTGCCAGCAGCTTCCCGGGATCAAATTCACCCCTCCACTTT. Using reference TRBV7-9 and TRBJ1-6 for the parts outside the CDR3, the full variable domain is DTGVSQNPRHKITKRGQNVTFRCDPISEHNRLYWYRQTLGQGPEFLTYFQNEAQLEKSRLLSDRFSAERPKGSFSTLEIQRTEQGDSAMYLCASSFPGSNSPLHFGNGTRLTVT.

The chain uses TRBV5-1 and TRBJ2-1; 7 nucleotides line up with TRBD2. Per the germline V gene, CDR1 is SGHRS and CDR2 is YFSETQ. Trimming cost V 0 bases and J 8 bases; bases outside gene matches: 8. The CDR3 contains 15 residues. DNA for the CDR3: TGCGCCAGCAGCTTGGCTGCGGGAGTGTTAGATGAGCAGTTCTTC. Residues: CASSLAAGVLDEQFF.

This chain links TRBV30 with TRBJ2-7, with 10 bases lining up with TRBD2. Per germline, CDR1 GTSNPN and CDR2 SVGIG (reference sequence). V lost 2 bases, J lost 3 bases, and 4 bases stayed unmatched. The CDR3 has 14 residues. This chain's CDR3 is CAWSIASGGYEQYF. The CDR3 bases are TGTGCCTGGAGTATCGCTAGCGGGGGCTACGAGCAGTACTTC.

The chain carries TRBV9 and TRBJ1-3, with a tentative D call TRBD1 (5 bases). The CDR3 has 14 residues. With 2 bases removed from V and 7 bases from J, the gap between germline ends came to 13 bases. Germline values: CDR1 SGDLS, CDR2 YYNGEE. The CDR3 nucleotides are TGTGCCAGCAGCGTCCAGGGTGCTCCGAACACCATATATTTT. Protein product: CASSVQGAPNTIYF.

The rearrangement links TRBV7-2 to TRBJ1-2; D is possibly TRBD1 (6 bases). The CDR3 extends over 16 amino acids. Germline loops: CDR1 SGHTA, CDR2 FQGNSA. Trimming took off 2 bases at V and 0 bases at J, with 13 bases between the two ends. The CDR3 nucleotides read TGTGCCAGCAGCTTACTGTGGGGACAAGCTAACTATGGCTACACCTTC. Protein: CASSLLWGQANYGYTF.

This chain uses TRBV6-2 or TRBV6-3 with TRBJ2-7; 10 bases map to TRBD2. Germline V gene sequence: CDR1 MNHEY, CDR2 SVGEGT. Unmatched junction bases numbered 7, after V lost 2 bases and J lost 3 bases. The CDR3 spans 16 residues. The CDR3 sequence is CASSYVLAGDNYEQYF. CDR3 coding DNA: TGTGCCAGCAGTTACGTGCTAGCGGGGGACAACTACGAGCAGTACTTC.

The rearrangement uses TRBV11-2 and TRBJ2-1; TRBD2 matches 12 bases. J gave up 5 bases and V 4 bases, and 3 bases lay outside the gene matches. CDR1 is SGHAT, CDR2 FQNNGV, per germline. The CDR3 extends over 15 amino acids. This CDR3 is CASSSLAGGHNEQFF. The DNA for the CDR3 is TGTGCCAGCAGCTCCCTAGCGGGGGGGCACAATGAGCAGTTCTTC.

The chain has TRBV29-1 and TRBJ2-1; 10 nucleotides line up with TRBD2. Germline CDR1 reads SQVTM; CDR2 reads ANQGSEA. Losses at the gene ends were 8 bases for V and 8 bases for J; bases not matched to a gene: 12. The length of the CDR3 is 14 residues. CDR3 in DNA: TGCAGCATCGACGGAAGCGGGGGGGCCGATGAGCAGTTCTTC. Amino acids: CSIDGSGGADEQFF.

This clone was seen a handful of times. V is TRBV10-1 and J is TRBJ2-1; 8 nucleotides match TRBD2. This CDR3 region has 13 residues. Germline lookup yields CDR1 WNHNN and CDR2 SYGVQD (reference sequence). V shed 5 bases and J 10 bases; nucleotides not matched to a gene: 7. DNA of the CDR3: TGCGCCAGCAGTCCTACATTAGCGGGGGAGCAGTTCTTC. Protein product: CASSPTLAGEQFF.

V gene TRBV11-3 combines with J gene TRBJ2-1; 7 bases fit TRBD2. With 2 bases clipped from V and 5 bases from J, the junction kept 3 bases outside the gene matches. The CDR3 sequence is 14 residues long. Germline CDR1 reads SGHNT; CDR2 reads YENEEA. The CDR3 here is CASSLRGDDNEQFF. CDR3 in DNA: TGTGCCAGCAGCTTACGGGGGGATGACAATGAGCAGTTCTTC.

The rearrangement joins TRBV6-2 or TRBV6-3 to TRBJ2-7, with D maybe TRBD1 (6 bases). Germline-derived CDR1 and CDR2 are MNHEY and SVGEGT. Trimming removed 5 bases at V and 2 bases at J, with 10 bases between. The CDR3 length is 13 residues. The DNA of the CDR3 is TGTGCCAGCAGTACAGGGCCTACCTACGAGCAGTACTTC. Translation gives CASSTGPTYEQYF.

The CDR3 DNA reads as TGTGCCAGCAGCGCCGGGACTAGAGGTGCAGATACGCAGTATTTT. This codes for CASSAGTRGADTQYF. The chain carries TRBV9 and TRBJ2-3, with 8 bases matching TRBD2. CDR1 and CDR2 from the germline V gene are SGDLS and YYNGEE. CDR3 size: 15 residues. V gave up 3 bases and J gave up 4 bases; unmatched junction bases: 7.

V gene TRBV2 combines with J gene TRBJ2-7, with TRBD1 matching over 9 bases. This CDR3 is built from 15 residues. Trimming at V came to 4 bases and at J to 0 bases, leaving 4 bases not matched to a gene. Germline CDR1 SNHLY, CDR2 FYNNEI. This CDR3 reads CASSAPDRGSYEQYF. CDR3 bases: TGTGCCAGCAGTGCCCCGGACAGGGGCTCCTACGAGCAGTACTTC.

V usage is TRBV4-3 and J usage is TRBJ1-5, with D tentatively TRBD1 (6 bases). The germline V gene encodes CDR1 LGHNA and CDR2 YSLEER. Trimming shortened V by 0 bases and J by 7 bases, and 19 bases separated the two germline ends. The CDR3 length is 17 residues. The CDR3 DNA sequence: TGCGCCAGCAGCCAAGAGAGGGGTGGACAGTTCGGGCAGCCCCAGCATTTT. Residues: CASSQERGGQFGQPQHF.

Concerning this clone itself: Other DNA sequences from this sample encode an identical CDR3 as well. This chain connects TRBV7-2 to TRBJ1-3; D is uncertain. The CDR3 covers 12 residues. V was cut by 3 bases and J by 4 bases, with 4 bases left in between. In germline, CDR1 is SGHTA, CDR2 FQGNSA. The CDR3 nucleotides are TGTGCCAGCAGCTTGTTAGGAAACACCATATATTTT. It yields the protein CASSLLGNTIYF.

V gene TRBV5-6 combines with J gene TRBJ2-3, with D unclear. Trimming left V 4 bases short and J 1 base short, with 16 bases between. CDR1 SGHDT and CDR2 YYEEEE come from the germline V gene. This CDR3 is 16 amino acids long. In DNA, the CDR3 is TGTGCCAGCAGCCCCTGGAATTATCGGGGCACAGATACGCAGTATTTT. This sequence encodes CASSPWNYRGTDTQYF. The complete variable domain, with remaining parts taken from reference TRBV5-6 and TRBJ2-3, reads DAGVTQSPTHLIKTRGQQVTLRCSPKSGHDTVSWYQQALGQGPQFIFQYYEEEERQRGNFPDRFSGHQFPNYSSELNVNALLLGDSALYLCASSPWNYRGTDTQYFGPGTRLTVL.

This clone was seen once. The chain joins TRBV7-9 to TRBJ1-4; 9 nucleotides line up with TRBD1. The CDR3 contains 17 residues. Germline CDR1 and CDR2: SEHNR and FQNEAQ (reference sequence). Trimming removed 4 bases from V and 7 bases from J; junction bases left unmatched: 13. CDR3 in amino acids: CASSSGTGKELGEKLFF. The CDR3 nucleotides read TGTGCCAGCAGCTCCGGGACAGGGAAGGAACTCGGTGAAAAACTGTTTTTT.

In this sample, this clone turned up a few times. The chain employs TRBV9 and TRBJ2-7, with D unresolved. The V end was cut by 0 bases, the J end by 6 bases, with 7 bases between. The CDR3 is 12 residues long. In germline, CDR1 is SGDLS, CDR2 YYNGEE. CDR3 DNA: TGTGCCAGCAGCGTAGCTACGGGCGAGCAGTACTTC. It codes for CASSVATGEQYF. Variable domain in full (rest from reference TRBV9 and TRBJ2-7): DSGVTQTPKHLITATGQRVTLRCSPRSGDLSVYWYQQSLDQGLQFLIQYYNGEERAKGNILERFSAQQFPDLHSELNLSSLELGDSALYFCASSVATGEQYFGPGTRLTVT.

The rearrangement uses TRBV28 and TRBJ1-5; D gene ambiguous. Germline CDR1 MDHEN, CDR2 SYDVKM. V gave up 4 bases and J gave up 4 bases, with 8 bases separating them. This CDR3 comprises 13 residues. CDR3 in DNA: TGTGCCAGCAGTTCCCCAGTAAATCAGCCCCAGCATTTT. This encodes CASSSPVNQPQHF. Based on the CDR3 plus reference TRBV28 and TRBJ1-5, the full variable domain is DVKVTQSSRYLVKRTGEKVFLECVQDMDHENMFWYRQDPGLGLRLIYFSYDVKMKEKGDIPEGYSVSREKKERFSLILESASTNQTSMYLCASSSPVNQPQHFGDGTRLSIL.

The V gene is TRBV29-1, the J gene TRBJ1-2; no firm D call. The V gene lost 4 bases and the J gene lost 3 bases, with 15 bases spanning the gap. CDR3 length: 14 amino acids. Germline V lookup: CDR1 SQVTM, CDR2 ANQGSEA. The CDR3 nucleotides read TGCAGCGTTGCTCTGGGAGGGAAAGACTATGGCTACACCTTC. Translated: CSVALGGKDYGYTF. Drawing the rest from reference TRBV29-1 and TRBJ1-2, the complete variable domain is SAVISQKPSRDICQRGTSLTIQCQVDSQVTMMFWYRQQPGQSLTLIATANQGSEATYESGFVIDKFPISRPNLTFSTLTVSNMSPEDSSIYLCSVALGGKDYGYTFGSGTRLTVV.

The chain is built from TRBV4-3 and TRBJ2-5; 7 nucleotides match TRBD2. The germline V gene has CDR1 LGHNA and CDR2 YSLEER. V shed 2 bases, J shed 3 bases, and the junction held 6 bases outside the gene matches. This CDR3 has 15 residues. The DNA for the CDR3 is TGCGCCAGCAGCCAAAGAGGCCTAGCGGAAGAGACCCAGTACTTC. Protein product: CASSQRGLAEETQYF.